These 26 T cell receptor beta chains originate from one sample sequenced in a study of blood T cell repertoires in COVID-19 (dated by TCRdb to 2020 to 2021). To prepare the library, the immunoSEQ multiplex PCR assay was applied. As stored in TCRdb, this immuneACCESS dataset retains in-frame rearrangements with V and J assigned. A fraction of the clones does not appear; measured against another copy, unresolved V genes explain less than half of the discrepancy, and the remainder lacks a known reason. This sample holds around 300,000 clones; 85% to 90% were observed only once. The top ten hold roughly 3.9% of the sample. The source material was peripheral blood. Receptors were obtained from a woman between 35 and 50 years old with acute or convalescent COVID-19.

The rearrangement links TRBV30 to TRBJ1-1, with D tentatively TRBD1 (5 bases). The CDR3 totals 11 residues. Trimming cost V 1 base and J 8 bases, with 8 bases left between them. Germline CDR1 GTSNPN, CDR2 SVGIG (reference sequence). CDR3 amino acids: CAWSAAGEAFF. The CDR3 DNA sequence: TGTGCCTGGAGTGCCGCAGGGGAAGCTTTCTTT.

V and J are TRBV3-1 (or the pseudogene TRBV3-2) and TRBJ1-1; D is unresolved. The CDR3 totals 13 residues. The V gene's germline CDR1 is LGHDT and CDR2 YNNKEL (reference sequence). Trimming left V 0 bases short and J 3 bases short, with 5 bases between. The CDR3: CASSQDGYTEAFF. The CDR3 region has the DNA TGTGCCAGCAGCCAAGACGGGTACACTGAAGCTTTCTTT.

This chain joins TRBV7-9 and TRBJ1-6; no firm D call. Trimming removed 2 bases from V and 12 bases from J, with 11 bases in between. The CDR3 runs to 13 residues. Per germline, CDR1 SEHNR and CDR2 FQNEAQ (reference sequence). The CDR3 is CASSLTPHLPLHF. DNA for the CDR3: TGTGCCAGCAGCTTAACCCCACACCTACCCCTCCACTTT.

This chain uses TRBV27 with TRBJ1-1, with a weak D call TRBD1 (5 bases). The CDR3 is 13 residues long. The germline V gene has CDR1 MNHEY and CDR2 SMNVEV (reference sequence). V gave up 3 bases and J gave up 4 bases, with 9 bases separating them. The CDR3 sequence: CASSLARATEAFF. CDR3 coding DNA: TGTGCCAGCAGTTTGGCCAGGGCCACTGAAGCTTTCTTT.

The chain employs TRBV9 and TRBJ1-1; D call uncertain. V lost 3 bases, J lost 1 base, and 4 bases lay in between. The CDR3 consists of 12 residues. Germline V gene sequence: CDR1 SGDLS, CDR2 YYNGEE. CDR3 DNA sequence: TGTGCCAGCAGCGCGTCGAACACTGAAGCTTTCTTT. Translated, it gives CASSASNTEAFF.

The chain is built from TRBV19 and TRBJ1-2; weak D call: TRBD1 (5 bases). The CDR3 has 13 amino acids. Trimming took 1 base from V and 4 from J, leaving 7 bases between them. The germline V gene has CDR1 LNHDA and CDR2 SQIVND (reference sequence). The CDR3 nucleotides read TGTGCCAGTAGTATAGGACAGATCTATGGCTACACCTTC. The encoded protein is CASSIGQIYGYTF.

This clone was found a few times. The chain employs TRBV5-1 and TRBJ2-1, with D perhaps TRBD1 (6 bases). V was pared by 3 bases and J by 6 bases, with 16 bases between. Germline CDR1 SGHRS, CDR2 YFSETQ. The CDR3 runs to 15 residues. CDR3 sequence reads: CASSSSYREGNEQFF. Here the CDR3 DNA reads TGCGCCAGCAGCTCTTCCTACAGGGAAGGCAATGAGCAGTTCTTC.

This clone occurred a few times. The rearrangement uses TRBV7-8 and TRBJ1-1; 9 bases are shared with TRBD1. CDR3 length equals 14 residues. V shed 4 bases, J shed 3 bases, and the junction held 3 bases outside the gene matches. CDR1 and CDR2 (germline): SGHVS, FQNEAQ. CDR3 sequence reads: CASSSRDRDTEAFF. CDR3 nucleotides: TGTGCCAGCAGCTCCCGGGACAGGGACACTGAAGCTTTCTTT.

The rearrangement uses TRBV11-2 and TRBJ2-1; 7 nucleotides agree with TRBD2. Germline CDR1 is SGHAT and CDR2 is FQNNGV. Trimming removed 3 bases from V and 9 bases from J; junction bases left unmatched: 5. The CDR3 runs to 13 residues. The CDR3 coding sequence is TGTGCCAGCAGCTTTCGGGGGGAGAGTGAGCAGTTCTTC. Translation gives CASSFRGESEQFF.

The gene calls are TRBV25-1 and TRBJ2-5; maybe TRBD1 (7 bases). CDR1 is MGHDK and CDR2 is SYGVNS in the germline V gene. The CDR3 has 16 residues. The ends were cut back, 1 base at V and 0 bases at J, with 12 bases in the middle. For the CDR3, the DNA is TGTGCCAGCAGTGAATTTTTCAGGGGGGACCAAGAGACCCAGTACTTC. This encodes CASSEFFRGDQETQYF.

This clone showed up just once. Written as DNA, the CDR3 is TGTGCCAGCAGCAAAAGGGAAAGGCGGGGGGCCCACAATGAGCAGTTCTTC. Residues: CASSKRERRGAHNEQFF. The rearrangement uses TRBV21-1 and TRBJ2-1; TRBD2, the table's D call, was not compared with the DNA. TRBV21-1 is a pseudogene segment. The CDR3 contains 17 residues.

For the CDR3, the DNA is TGTGCCAGCAGCTTGATCGAGGTTAACGAGCAGTACGTC. The encoded protein is CASSLIEVNEQYV. The gene calls are TRBV5-8 and TRBJ2-7; D uncertain. The V gene lost 1 base and the J gene lost 5 bases, with 10 bases spanning the gap. Germline loops: CDR1 SGHTS, CDR2 YDEGEE. The CDR3 has 13 residues.

The J gene is TRBJ1-1, the V gene TRBV5-5, with a possible D match to TRBD1 (5 bases). CDR1 and CDR2 (germline): SGHKS, YYEKEE (reference sequence). Trimming took 5 bases from V and 5 from J, leaving 13 bases between them. CDR3 length equals 13 residues. CDR3 nucleotides: TGTGCCAGCAGACGGCGGGGCTTAACTGAAGCTTTCTTT. This translates into CASRRRGLTEAFF. Full variable domain (rest looked up from reference TRBV5-5 and TRBJ1-1): DAGVTQSPTHLIKTRGQQVTLRCSPISGHKSVSWYQQVLGQGPQFIFQYYEKEERGRGNFPDRFSARQFPNYSSELNVNALLLGDSALYLCASRRRGLTEAFFGQGTRLTVV.

The chain uses TRBV4-1 and TRBJ1-4; D is ambiguous. CDR3 length: 17 residues. Trimming stripped 1 base from V and 1 base from J, with 13 bases between. Germline V gene data show CDR1 as MGHRA and CDR2 as YSYEKL. This CDR3 is CASSQVGGRITNEKLFF. The CDR3 coding sequence is TGCGCCAGCAGCCAAGTAGGCGGCCGCATAACTAATGAAAAACTGTTTTTT.

The CDR3 region is CSGKGQGGGYTF. Here the CDR3 DNA reads TGCAGCGGTAAGGGACAGGGAGGAGGCTACACCTTC. The chain employs TRBV29-1 and TRBJ1-2; 9 bases match TRBD1. The CDR3 runs 12 residues. Germline V gives CDR1 SQVTM, CDR2 ANQGSEA. J was trimmed by 8 bases and V by 7 bases; bases with no gene match: 8. Together with reference TRBV29-1 and TRBJ1-2, the CDR3 gives the full variable domain: SAVISQKPSRDICQRGTSLTIQCQVDSQVTMMFWYRQQPGQSLTLIATANQGSEATYESGFVIDKFPISRPNLTFSTLTVSNMSPEDSSIYLCSGKGQGGGYTFGSGTRLTVV.

The gene calls are TRBV30 and TRBJ1-1; 11 bases align to TRBD1. The CDR3 loop spans 14 amino acids. Germline CDR1 and CDR2: GTSNPN and SVGIG (reference sequence). V gave up 1 base and J gave up 5 bases; unmatched junction bases: 3. As DNA, the CDR3 is TGTGCCTGGAGTGAGGGACAGGGGGGGACTGAAGCTTTCTTT. Translation gives CAWSEGQGGTEAFF.

The CDR3 DNA follows: TGTGCCAGCAGCAAAGAGGGGTTCCCAGGGGGAAGCACTGAAGCTTTCTTT. It translates to CASSKEGFPGGSTEAFF. The rearrangement uses TRBV21-1 and TRBJ1-1; the listed D gene, TRBD1, was not tested against the DNA. TRBV21-1 is recorded as a pseudogene. The CDR3 loop spans 17 amino acids.

This clone has more than one count but fewer than ten. The V and J genes are TRBV5-1 and TRBJ1-2, with 11 nucleotides matching TRBD1. The J segment lost 5 bases and the V segment lost 6 bases, leaving 9 bases of the junction unmatched. CDR1 is SGHRS and CDR2 is YFSETQ in the germline V gene. This CDR3 comprises 15 residues. CDR3 DNA sequence: TGCGCCAGCAATAGTCGGACAGGGGGCGCATATGGCTACACCTTC. It translates to CASNSRTGGAYGYTF.

Here the CDR3 reads CASSSNSGGNNEQFF. In DNA, the CDR3 is TGTGCCAGCAGCTCGAATAGCGGGGGGAACAATGAGCAGTTCTTC. The chain combines TRBV7-7 with TRBJ2-1; 10 bases are shared with TRBD2. The trim removed 4 bases at V and 5 bases at J, leaving 5 bases unmatched. The germline V gene has CDR1 SSHAT and CDR2 FNYEAQ (reference sequence). The CDR3 is 15 amino acids.

The CDR3 nucleotides are TGTGCCAGCAAGACCGTGGGGCTCGATCAGCCCCAGCATTTT. Its protein product is CASKTVGLDQPQHF. The rearrangement uses TRBV28 and TRBJ1-5, with D tentatively TRBD1 (5 bases). Germline V lookup: CDR1 MDHEN, CDR2 SYDVKM. Trimming shortened V by 7 bases and J by 5 bases, and 15 bases separated the two germline ends. The length of the CDR3 is 14 residues.

This chain connects TRBV9 to TRBJ2-1; TRBD2 aligns across 12 bases. The CDR3 runs 19 residues. Germline V lookup: CDR1 SGDLS, CDR2 YYNGEE. V dropped 4 bases and J dropped 4; count of bases not matched to a gene: 15. The DNA of the CDR3 is TGTGCCAGCAGCCCGAGAACCGGGACTAGCGGGTCTACATACAATGAGCAGTTCTTC. Protein: CASSPRTGTSGSTYNEQFF.

The V call is TRBV18, the J call TRBJ1-5, with D possibly TRBD1 on 5 matching bases. The CDR3 length is 13 residues. Trimming cost V 3 bases and J 6 bases, with 9 bases left between them. Germline V gives CDR1 KGHSH, CDR2 LQKENI. The CDR3 DNA follows: TGTGCCAGCTCACCGGGGGGGTCTCAGCCCCAGCATTTT. This gives the protein CASSPGGSQPQHF. Using reference TRBV18 and TRBJ1-5 for the parts outside the CDR3, the full variable domain is NAGVMQNPRHLVRRRGQEARLRCSPMKGHSHVYWYRQLPEEGLKFMVYLQKENIIDESGMPKERFSAEFPKEGPSILRIQQVVRGDSAAYFCASSPGGSQPQHFGDGTRLSIL.

V and J are TRBV11-2 and TRBJ2-1; TRBD2 matches at 13 bases. The CDR3 has 16 residues. Losses at the gene ends were 6 bases for V and 10 bases for J; bases not matched to a gene: 12. From germline, CDR1 is SGHAT and CDR2 FQNNGV. The CDR3, as DNA: TGTGCCAGCAGGCCCACCGGACTAGCGGGGGCACGAGAGCAGTTCTTC. The encoded protein is CASRPTGLAGAREQFF.

In its sample, this clone was seen once. This chain joins TRBV5-1 and TRBJ2-5; 8 positions agree with TRBD2. The CDR3 sequence is 13 residues long. V lost 3 bases to trimming and J lost 4 bases; unmatched junction nucleotides: 2. The germline V gene encodes CDR1 SGHRS and CDR2 YFSETQ. In DNA form, the CDR3 reads TGCGCCAGCAGCTCCAGCGGGGGAGAGACCCAGTACTTC. Protein sequence: CASSSSGGETQYF.

This chain joins TRBV30 and TRBJ1-3; D uncertain. Germline values: CDR1 GTSNPN, CDR2 SVGIG (reference sequence). CDR3 length: 14 amino acids. The ends were cut back, 4 bases at V and 0 bases at J, with 10 bases in the middle. CDR3 coding DNA: TGTGCCTGGACGGCAGGCGACTCTGGAAACACCATATATTTT. Its protein is CAWTAGDSGNTIYF.

V gene TRBV7-9 combines with J gene TRBJ1-4; a weak D match, TRBD1 (6 bases). The V and J ends lost 8 bases and 2 bases respectively, with 18 bases between them. From germline, CDR1 is SEHNR and CDR2 FQNEAQ (reference sequence). The CDR3 consists of 16 residues. CDR3 amino acids: CASSMGARKTNEKLFF. In DNA, the CDR3 is TGTGCCAGCTCCATGGGGGCAAGGAAGACTAATGAAAAACTGTTTTTT. Together with reference TRBV7-9 and TRBJ1-4, the CDR3 gives the full variable domain: DTGVSQNPRHKITKRGQNVTFRCDPISEHNRLYWYRQTLGQGPEFLTYFQNEAQLEKSRLLSDRFSAERPKGSFSTLEIQRTEQGDSAMYLCASSMGARKTNEKLFFGSGTQLSVL.